This TCR beta chain was profiled in a study of tumor-infiltrating lymphocytes in localized non-small cell lung cancer. The CDR3 length is 14 residues. Germline assignment: CDR1 LNHDA and CDR2 SQIVND (reference sequence). Trimming removed 6 bases at V and 5 bases at J, with 13 bases between. Sequencing was performed with immunoSEQ multiplex PCR; in TCRdb, only in-frame clones are kept and a portion is missing. The sample holds approximately 9,700 clones, roughly 80% seen once. Sequenced input: uninvolved lung tissue not adjacent to the tumor. This clonotype was sampled from a human donor with non-small cell lung cancer. The V and J genes are TRBV19 and TRBJ1-4, with D unclear. The CDR3, as DNA: TGTGCCAGTAGCTTCCCGACTGAGAATGAAAAACTGTTTTTT. This encodes CASSFPTENEKLFF.